A single sample is the source of the 20 T cell receptor beta chains below, sequenced in a study of CD8 T cells in Susac syndrome. The RNA, about 0.45 to 1 ug, was put through reverse transcription using random hexamers. TCRdb analysed the immunoSEQ multiplex PCR reads with MiXCR anew, one entry per CDR3 protein. The sample holds more than 150,000 distinct CDR3 sequences, roughly 95% seen once. Sequences were obtained from CD8+ T cells from PBMCs. All receptors derive from a human donor with multiple sclerosis.

The V call is TRBV20-1, the J call TRBJ2-1; TRBD1 matches 9 bases. CDR1 is DFQATT and CDR2 is SNEGSKA in the germline V gene (reference sequence). Germline trimming cut 3 bases from V and 4 bases from J; bases unmatched to any gene: 7. The CDR3 totals 15 residues. The CDR3 spells CSASWGTGSYNEQFF. CDR3 bases: TGCAGTGCTAGTTGGGGGACAGGGAGTTACAATGAGCAGTTCTTC.

V and J are TRBV2 and TRBJ1-2, with TRBD1 as a possible D gene (6 bases). CDR1 SNHLY and CDR2 FYNNEI come from the germline V gene. CDR3 length: 12 amino acids. V lost 8 bases, J lost 3 bases, and 10 bases lay in between. The CDR3 spells CASQGQHYGYTF. The CDR3 DNA reads TGTGCCAGCCAGGGACAACACTATGGCTACACCTTC.

This chain uses TRBV9 with TRBJ1-1; TRBD1 aligns across 7 bases. This CDR3 comprises 17 residues. Germline CDR1 and CDR2: SGDLS and YYNGEE. V dropped 0 bases and J dropped 0; count of bases not matched to a gene: 8. The CDR3 protein is CASSVEVGGSLNTEAFF. DNA of the CDR3: TGTGCCAGCAGCGTAGAGGTAGGGGGCTCCCTGAACACTGAAGCTTTCTTT.

The CDR3 region has the DNA TGCAGTGCCCCGATTACAGGGGGCTCTGGCTACACCTTC. It codes for CSAPITGGSGYTF. The gene calls are TRBV20-1 and TRBJ1-2; TRBD1 matches 9 bases. The CDR3 loop spans 13 amino acids. V was clipped by 6 bases and J by 7 bases; unmatched bases: 9. The germline V gene encodes CDR1 DFQATT and CDR2 SNEGSKA (reference sequence).

V and J are TRBV5-1 and TRBJ1-5; D not certain. Germline V gene lookup returns CDR1 SGHRS and CDR2 YFSETQ. This CDR3 has 13 amino acids. With 0 bases removed from V and 9 bases from J, the gap between germline ends came to 10 bases. Here the CDR3 reads CASSLEGRGPQHF. The CDR3 coding sequence is TGCGCCAGCAGCTTGGAGGGCCGGGGGCCCCAGCATTTT. Using reference TRBV5-1 and TRBJ1-5 for the parts outside the CDR3, the full variable domain is KAGVTQTPRYLIKTRGQQVTLSCSPISGHRSVSWYQQTPGQGLQFLFEYFSETQRNKGNFPGRFSGRQFSNSRSEMNVSTLELGDSALYLCASSLEGRGPQHFGDGTRLSIL.

This chain joins TRBV3-1 and TRBJ2-5; D unclear. Germline V gene data show CDR1 as LGHDT and CDR2 as YNNKEL (reference sequence). This CDR3 is 14 amino acids long. With 4 bases removed from V and 1 base from J, the gap between germline ends came to 10 bases. The CDR3 spells CASSRRVGQETQYF. The CDR3 coding sequence is TGTGCCAGCAGCCGCCGCGTTGGCCAAGAGACCCAGTACTTC.

This clonotype was seen just once. The rearrangement joins TRBV20-1 to TRBJ2-3; the match to TRBD2 covers 12 bases. Germline values: CDR1 DFQATT, CDR2 SNEGSKA (reference sequence). With 1 base clipped from V and 0 bases from J, the junction kept 5 bases outside the gene matches. The CDR3 runs 17 residues. CDR3 sequence reads: CSARGTSGGRSTDTQYF. Here the CDR3 DNA reads TGCAGTGCTAGAGGAACTAGCGGGGGGCGTAGCACAGATACGCAGTATTTT.

This chain links TRBV5-1 with TRBJ2-7; tentative D call: TRBD2 (6 bases). The CDR3 consists of 15 residues. Germline V gene data show CDR1 as SGHRS and CDR2 as YFSETQ. Deletions cut 3 bases from V and 4 bases from J, with 17 bases between. The CDR3 coding sequence is TGCGCCAGCAGCTGGGGGGATAACCCACAGTACGAGCAGTACGTC. Translated: CASSWGDNPQYEQYV.

The chain links TRBV9 to TRBJ1-2; unclear D gene. CDR1 SGDLS and CDR2 YYNGEE come from the germline V gene. The V end was cut by 1 base, the J end by 7 bases, with 11 bases between. The CDR3 totals 13 residues. The CDR3 loop reads CASSVTTAGGYTF. CDR3 coding DNA: TGTGCCAGCAGCGTAACGACGGCTGGTGGCTACACCTTC.

J is TRBJ1-6 and V is TRBV20-1; TRBD1 is a possible D gene (5 bases). The V end lost 1 base, the J end lost 8 bases, and 15 bases lay between the germline ends. There are 15 residues in the CDR3. Looked up from germline, CDR1 is DFQATT and CDR2 is SNEGSKA (reference sequence). This chain's CDR3 is CSARGEGQIDSPLHF. In nucleotides, the CDR3 is TGCAGTGCTAGAGGGGAGGGGCAGATTGATTCACCCCTCCACTTT.

The gene calls are TRBV9 and TRBJ1-1; D remains ambiguous. Per the germline V gene, CDR1 is SGDLS and CDR2 is YYNGEE. Between the trimmed V and J ends, which lost 0 bases and 5 bases, there was a span of 8 bases. This CDR3 is 13 amino acids long. The CDR3 protein is CASSVDGGTEAFF. CDR3 nucleotides: TGTGCCAGCAGCGTAGATGGTGGGACTGAAGCTTTCTTT.

The chain has TRBV4-1 and TRBJ1-5; no reliable D call. CDR1 is MGHRA, CDR2 YSYEKL, per germline. The CDR3 covers 14 residues. Trimming pared 0 bases from V and 5 bases from J, leaving 8 bases between. CDR3 DNA sequence: TGCGCCAGCAGCCAAGAGGCAGACTATCAGCCCCAGCATTTT. This translates into CASSQEADYQPQHF.

The chain recombines TRBV12-3 or TRBV12-4 with TRBJ2-3; 13 bases align to TRBD2. V was pared by 6 bases and J by 4 bases, with 4 bases of the junction left unmatched. This CDR3 is built from 15 residues. For the CDR3, the DNA is TGTGCCAGCAGACAAACTAGCGGGGGGGCAGATACGCAGTATTTT. Translated, it gives CASRQTSGGADTQYF.

This rearrangement joins TRBV9 to TRBJ2-3; D is perhaps TRBD1 or TRBD2 (6 bases each). Trimming took 0 bases from V and 2 from J, leaving 10 bases between them. The CDR3 is 15 residues long. Germline CDR1 is SGDLS and CDR2 is YYNGEE. The CDR3 reads CASSVEGGNTDTQYF. CDR3 nucleotide sequence: TGTGCCAGCAGCGTAGAAGGGGGGAACACAGATACGCAGTATTTT.

This chain links TRBV2 with TRBJ2-2; TRBD1 is a possible D gene (6 bases). The germline V gene encodes CDR1 SNHLY and CDR2 FYNNEI. This CDR3 spans 15 amino acids. V was cut by 2 bases and J by 9 bases, with 16 bases left in between. The CDR3 spells CASSEWFGQNRELFF. The CDR3 DNA sequence: TGTGCCAGCAGTGAATGGTTCGGACAGAACAGGGAGCTGTTTTTT. Full variable domain (outside the CDR3, taken from reference TRBV2 and TRBJ2-2): EPEVTQTPSHQVTQMGQEVILRCVPISNHLYFYWYRQILGQKVEFLVSFYNNEISEKSEIFDDQFSVERPDGSNFTLKIRSTKLEDSAMYFCASSEWFGQNRELFFGEGSRLTVL.

The chain links TRBV27 to TRBJ1-2, with TRBD1 matching 8 bases. The CDR3 loop spans 14 amino acids. CDR1 is MNHEY and CDR2 is SMNVEV in the germline V gene (reference sequence). The ends lost 9 bases at V and 5 bases at J; junction bases unmatched: 11. In DNA, the CDR3 is TGTGCCAGTTCCGAGACAGGGGATTATTATGGCTACACCTTC. This translates into CASSETGDYYGYTF.

The chain employs TRBV12-3 or TRBV12-4 and TRBJ1-1; possibly TRBD1 for D (5 bases). The ends were cut back, 6 bases at V and 1 base at J, with 12 bases in the middle. This CDR3 region has 14 residues. The CDR3 sequence: CASRPPGRNTEAFF. The CDR3 region has the DNA TGTGCCAGCAGGCCGCCGGGGCGGAACACTGAAGCTTTCTTT.

The chain is built from TRBV27 and TRBJ1-1; D gene unclear. Trimming stripped 8 bases from V and 5 bases from J, with 24 bases between. Germline assignment: CDR1 MNHEY and CDR2 SMNVEV (reference sequence). The CDR3 length is 16 residues. CDR3 region: CASYYPKEGRGTEAFF. CDR3 nucleotide sequence: TGTGCCAGCTATTACCCTAAGGAGGGAAGAGGGACTGAAGCTTTCTTT.

The rearrangement uses TRBV7-6 and TRBJ2-3; D not resolved. The CDR3 is 14 amino acids. The V gene lost 5 bases and the J gene lost 9 bases, with 18 bases spanning the gap. The germline V gene has CDR1 SGHVS and CDR2 FNYEAQ. Here the CDR3 DNA reads TGTGCCAGCAGCCCTACACCTCTGGATCTGACGCAGTATTTT. Its protein is CASSPTPLDLTQYF.

The chain links TRBV30 to TRBJ1-1; D unresolved. Germline lookup yields CDR1 GTSNPN and CDR2 SVGIG (reference sequence). The V gene lost 1 base and the J gene lost 0 bases, with 9 bases spanning the gap. The CDR3 length is 14 residues. Here the CDR3 reads CAWSEVVLNTEAFF. The CDR3 DNA reads as TGTGCCTGGAGTGAGGTGGTATTGAACACTGAAGCTTTCTTT.